Listed below are T cell receptor beta chains from one sample, sequenced in a study of T-cell memory formation after mild COVID-19. TCRdb ran MiXCR on the 5' RACE reads and lists one entry per CDR3 protein. In the table there are some 490,000 distinct CDR3 sequences, approximately 18% of which are singletons. Sequencing input: PBMCs or a T cell subset sorted from them (not recorded which). The source is an adult woman who had mild COVID-19 (a few samples of this study predate the infection). Cell type and time point are not known. Both conserved end residues are trimmed from each CDR3. Fields, in order: V gene, J gene, CDR3 protein.

TRBV5-1	TRBJ1-3	ASTPADGNTIY
TRBV24-1	TRBJ2-5	ATSDTTGFQETQY
TRBV12-3/TRBV12-4	TRBJ1-1	ASTTIPGGPEAF
TRBV7-2	TRBJ2-6	ASSFRDPGANVLT
TRBV12-3/TRBV12-4	TRBJ1-3	ASSLAGASGNTIY
TRBV3-1	TRBJ2-2	ASSQDVVAGHTNTGELF
TRBV5-1	TRBJ2-7	ASSRMGGQDDEQY
TRBV9	TRBJ2-3	ASSHPFGDTDTQY
TRBV29-1	TRBJ1-2	SVRGGGRYGYT
TRBV5-1	TRBJ1-1	ASSLRFVGDTEAF
TRBV9	TRBJ2-1	ASSAEVGRGSYNEQF
TRBV12-3/TRBV12-4	TRBJ1-4	ASSPSDREKF
TRBV28	TRBJ2-7	ASSLESTSRPKQY
TRBV24-1	TRBJ2-1	ATSDPGTSGGFDNEQF